A single sample gave rise to the 21 T cell receptor beta chains below, sequenced in a study of T cell changes during pregnancy in multiple sclerosis. Assay used: immunoSEQ multiplex PCR; TCRdb lists only in-frame clones, some missing. The sample lists tens of thousands of clones; under 95% were seen once. The input for sequencing was CD4+ T cells from peripheral blood mononuclear cells, taken before pregnancy. Receptor source: a female donor with multiple sclerosis, enrolled in a pregnancy study.

This chain uses TRBV30 with TRBJ1-5; D unresolved. The CDR3 contains 15 residues. Germline CDR1 reads GTSNPN; CDR2 reads SVGIG (reference sequence). The V and J ends lost 0 bases and 0 bases respectively, with 9 bases between them. CDR3 bases: TGTGCCTGGAGTGTAGGCGGCAATAGCAATCAGCCCCAGCATTTT. This encodes CAWSVGGNSNQPQHF.

The chain joins TRBV5-1 to TRBJ1-2; TRBD1 agrees at 7 bases. The V segment lost 0 bases and the J segment 3 bases; nucleotides outside the gene matches: 11. This CDR3 region has 17 residues. Germline-derived CDR1 and CDR2 are SGHRS and YFSETQ. For the CDR3, the DNA is TGCGCCAGCAGCTTGGGGTCAGGGGGAATTGATTACTATGGCTACACCTTC. The encoded protein is CASSLGSGGIDYYGYTF.

V is TRBV15 and J is TRBJ2-2; D perhaps matches TRBD2 (5 bases). CDR3 length: 13 residues. The germline V and J ends were trimmed by 2 bases and 6 bases, with 7 bases remaining between them. Germline-derived CDR1 and CDR2 are LNHNV and YYDKDF (reference sequence). CDR3 in DNA: TGTGCCACCAGCAGACTAGCAGCCGGGGAGCTGTTTTTT. Amino acid sequence: CATSRLAAGELFF.

The chain couples TRBV23-1 to TRBJ1-6; D is ambiguous. TRBV23-1 is an ORF for which the function is uncertain. CDR3 length: 16 amino acids. With 2 bases removed from V and 5 bases from J, the gap between germline ends came to 13 bases. CDR3 nucleotides: TGCGCCAGCAGTCAAGAGCGTTTAGTTGATAATTCACCCCTCCACTTT. Protein: CASSQERLVDNSPLHF.

J is TRBJ2-7 and V is TRBV28; TRBD1 matches 7 bases. In germline, CDR1 is MDHEN, CDR2 SYDVKM. V shed 6 bases, J shed 1 base, and the junction held 3 bases outside the gene matches. The CDR3 is made up of 13 amino acids. Here the CDR3 reads CASRTGSSYEQYF. The CDR3 region has the DNA TGTGCCAGCAGGACAGGGTCATCCTACGAGCAGTACTTC.

The rearrangement joins TRBV7-9 to TRBJ2-1, with 10 bases that match TRBD1. The ends lost 1 base at V and 11 bases at J; junction bases unmatched: 11. CDR3 length: 16 residues. The germline CDR1 and CDR2 sequences are SEHNR and FQNEAQ (reference sequence). The CDR3, as DNA: TGTGCCAGCAGCTTAGTTGAGGCAGGACAGGGGGATAAGCAGTTCTTC. Translation: CASSLVEAGQGDKQFF.

The V gene is TRBV2, the J gene TRBJ1-1; possible D gene TRBD1, 5 bases. The CDR3 loop spans 14 amino acids. The germline gives CDR1 SNHLY, CDR2 FYNNEI. V lost 6 bases, J lost 1 base, and 12 bases lay in between. CDR3 sequence (DNA): TGTGCCAGCAGGGTCGACAGCGCGAACACTGAAGCTTTCTTT. Amino acids: CASRVDSANTEAFF. Variable domain in full (rest from reference TRBV2 and TRBJ1-1): EPEVTQTPSHQVTQMGQEVILRCVPISNHLYFYWYRQILGQKVEFLVSFYNNEISEKSEIFDDQFSVERPDGSNFTLKIRSTKLEDSAMYFCASRVDSANTEAFFGQGTRLTVV.

This clone was counted many times. The chain employs TRBV6-1 and TRBJ1-1, with TRBD1 as a possible D gene (6 bases). This CDR3 comprises 15 residues. Germline assignment: CDR1 MNHNS and CDR2 SASEGT. V dropped 6 bases and J dropped 6 bases, with 20 bases sitting between them. CDR3 sequence: CASSGERTGRPEAFF. The CDR3 DNA reads TGTGCCAGCAGCGGGGAGAGAACAGGGCGGCCTGAAGCTTTCTTT.

CDR3 sequence reads: CASSSGQGGDIQYF. The CDR3 DNA sequence: TGCGCCAGCAGCTCGGGACAGGGGGGAGACATTCAGTACTTC. The chain joins TRBV5-1 to TRBJ2-4; TRBD1 aligns across 11 bases. This CDR3 contains 14 residues. Trimming cost V 3 bases and J 8 bases; bases outside gene matches: 4. Germline lookup yields CDR1 SGHRS and CDR2 YFSETQ.

The rearrangement uses TRBV4-3 and TRBJ2-1; TRBD1 is a possible D gene (5 bases). Germline values: CDR1 LGHNA, CDR2 YSLEER. This CDR3 is built from 13 residues. V lost 0 bases to trimming and J lost 9 bases, with 9 bases between them. The CDR3 DNA follows: TGCGCCAGCAGCCAAGAAGGGGTGGGTGAGCAGTTCTTC. Protein product: CASSQEGVGEQFF.

The chain is built from TRBV7-9 and TRBJ2-3, with D perhaps matching TRBD2 (6 bases). V shed 5 bases and J shed 2 bases, with 14 bases lying between them. The CDR3 contains 15 residues. In germline, CDR1 is SEHNR, CDR2 FQNEAQ (reference sequence). The CDR3 here is CASSPRGSPTDTQYF. CDR3 in DNA: TGTGCCAGCAGCCCCCGGGGGAGCCCCACAGATACGCAGTATTTT.

The genes are TRBV7-2 and TRBJ2-6; possibly TRBD1 for D (5 bases). Trimming removed 2 bases at V and 3 bases at J, with 14 bases between. Germline V gene sequence: CDR1 SGHTA, CDR2 FQGNSA. The CDR3 runs 17 residues. The chain's CDR3 is CASSLRQGRGGANVLTF. The CDR3 DNA follows: TGTGCCAGCAGCTTAAGGCAGGGAAGGGGTGGGGCCAACGTCCTGACTTTC.

This rearrangement joins TRBV25-1 to TRBJ2-3, with D maybe TRBD2 (6 bases). The length of the CDR3 is 17 residues. CDR1 and CDR2 (germline): MGHDK, SYGVNS. Trimming stripped 2 bases from V and 6 bases from J, with 21 bases between. This CDR3 reads CASSEMGTGAKVDTQYF. The CDR3 DNA reads as TGTGCCAGCAGTGAAATGGGGACGGGAGCCAAAGTCGATACGCAGTATTTT. The entire variable domain, with the rest obtained from reference TRBV25-1 and TRBJ2-3, is as follows: EADIYQTPRYLVIGTGKKITLECSQTMGHDKMYWYQQDPGMELHLIHYSYGVNSTEKGDLSSESTVSRIRTEHFPLTLESARPSHTSQYLCASSEMGTGAKVDTQYFGPGTRLTVL.

The CDR3 here is CASSQLSGRVDYGYTF. CDR3 sequence (DNA): TGTGCCAGCAGCCAATTGTCAGGGAGGGTTGACTATGGCTACACCTTC. The rearrangement links TRBV14 to TRBJ1-2, with a possible D match to TRBD1 (5 bases). Trimming cost V 2 bases and J 3 bases, with 16 bases left between them. CDR3 length: 16 amino acids. Germline-derived CDR1 and CDR2 are SGHDN and FVKESK.

The chain couples TRBV9 to TRBJ2-5; D unresolved. This CDR3 has 14 residues. Trimming shortened V by 2 bases and J by 2 bases, and 10 bases separated the two germline ends. Germline assignment: CDR1 SGDLS and CDR2 YYNGEE. CDR3 DNA: TGTGCCAGCAGCGTCGCGCCCGAGCAAGAGACCCAGTACTTC. This translates into CASSVAPEQETQYF.

V is TRBV6-1 and J is TRBJ2-5, with D possibly being TRBD2 (6 bases). Trimming stripped 1 base from V and 4 bases from J, with 10 bases between. The CDR3 covers 14 residues. Germline V gene lookup returns CDR1 MNHNS and CDR2 SASEGT. The CDR3 region has the DNA TGTGCCAGCAGTGAAGTCGGGGGTCCAGAGACCCAGTACTTC. Encoded protein: CASSEVGGPETQYF.

V is TRBV7-9 and J is TRBJ2-3, with 9 bases fitting TRBD2. Germline values: CDR1 SEHNR, CDR2 FQNEAQ (reference sequence). This CDR3 is built from 16 residues. Losses at the gene ends were 1 base for V and 4 bases for J; bases not matched to a gene: 6. The CDR3, as DNA: TGTGCCAGCAGCTTAGTAGCGGGAGTTAGTGCAGATACGCAGTATTTT. This codes for CASSLVAGVSADTQYF.

This clone was recorded once. The CDR3 nucleotides read TGTGCCAGCAGTGACGTCAAACGTGGGACAGTTAACACTGAAGCTTTCTTT. This codes for CASSDVKRGTVNTEAFF. The chain uses TRBV6-4 and TRBJ1-1, with 7 bases aligning to TRBD1. V was clipped by 2 bases and J by 2 bases; unmatched bases: 11. The CDR3 covers 17 residues. CDR1 and CDR2 (germline): MRHNA, SNTAGT.

V and J are TRBV25-1 and TRBJ2-5; D might be TRBD1 (6 bases). The germline V gene has CDR1 MGHDK and CDR2 SYGVNS. The V gene lost 1 base and the J gene lost 2 bases, with 11 bases spanning the gap. The CDR3 covers 15 residues. For the CDR3, the DNA is TGTGCCAGCAGTGAATGGCGGACAGATCAAGAGACCCAGTACTTC. This translates into CASSEWRTDQETQYF.

This chain connects TRBV5-1 to TRBJ2-7, with D possibly TRBD2 on 5 matching bases. The CDR3 consists of 13 residues. V was clipped by 0 bases and J by 2 bases, with 6 bases between them. Germline CDR1 is SGHRS and CDR2 is YFSETQ. The CDR3 bases are TGCGCCAGCAGCTTGGACGGGACCTACGAGCAGTACTTC. As protein: CASSLDGTYEQYF. The full variable domain, completed using reference TRBV5-1 and TRBJ2-7, is KAGVTQTPRYLIKTRGQQVTLSCSPISGHRSVSWYQQTPGQGLQFLFEYFSETQRNKGNFPGRFSGRQFSNSRSEMNVSTLELGDSALYLCASSLDGTYEQYFGPGTRLTVT.

V usage is TRBV11-3 and J usage is TRBJ2-5, with no clear D. Germline-derived CDR1 and CDR2 are SGHNT and YENEEA. The CDR3 sequence is 13 residues long. Trimming took 0 bases from V and 9 from J, leaving 11 bases between them. CDR3 amino acids: CASSLDPGSPQYF. For the CDR3, the DNA is TGTGCCAGCAGCTTAGATCCCGGTTCGCCCCAGTACTTC.